In its sample, the clone carrying this TCR beta chain ranks as medium-sized. Peripheral blood genomic DNA, not sorted cells or RNA, was the template. Multiplex touch-down PCR with TRB-A/B primers amplified rearranged V-D-J TRB sequences. Using its own MiXCR run on the multiplex PCR reads, TCRdb lists one record per CDR3 protein. The table includes about 3,300 distinct CDR3 sequences, 20% to 25% detected once. CDR1 KGHSH and CDR2 LQKENI come from the germline V gene. Trimming took off 2 bases at V and 5 bases at J, with 7 bases between the two ends. The CDR3 is 13 residues long. This record belongs to a study of T cell repertoires in aging, cancer and after chemotherapy.

Sequenced material: blood. This sequence joins TRBV18 and TRBJ2-1; D is ambiguous. This receptor was taken from a human donor with a blood cancer. CDR3 loop: CASSPGLDNEQFF. The CDR3 bases are TGTGCCAGCTCACCAGGTTTGGACAATGAGCAGTTCTTC.